The T cell receptor beta chain under discussion was sequenced for a study of blood T cell repertoires in COVID-19. Study as a whole: Samples of COVID-19 (acute and convalescent) were obtained from the United States, Italy and Spain. Sample material is recorded as cDNA or gDNA derived from T cells, B-cell-depleted T cells, or PBMCs.

This clone was recorded only once. Data came from immunoSEQ multiplex PCR; TCRdb stores just in-frame clones and leaves some out. This sample carries 200,000 to 300,000 clones, 65% to 90% of them seen once, and the ten largest clones take around 1.8%. V lost 3 bases, J lost 4 bases, and 13 bases lay in between. Germline V lookup: CDR1 MGHRA, CDR2 YSYEKL. This CDR3 region has 16 residues. Source material: peripheral blood. The receptor was isolated from a man aged 25 to 40 with active or convalescent COVID-19. This chain connects TRBV4-1 to TRBJ1-6; D is perhaps TRBD1 (5 bases). Written as DNA, the CDR3 is TGCGCCAGCAGCCAGGCAGGGTTCGGATATAATTCACCCCTCCACTTT. Protein product: CASSQAGFGYNSPLHF.